A selection of T cell receptor beta chains follows, all from one sample in a study of human T cells and chemical hapten exposure. MiXCR, applied by TCRdb to the RACE reads, yields one record per CDR3 protein. The data hold about 190,000 distinct CDR3 sequences, with about 25% observed a single time. Specimen: whole blood, collected in connection with sensitization to the hapten diphenylcyclopropenone (DPC). These receptors originate from a woman aged 40 to 50 with alopecia areata. Some clones in this sample may be carry-over from other donors' samples. CDR3s leave out the opening cysteine and the closing phenylalanine or tryptophan. D genes are given only for firm matches. Expanded clones get a size class; other rows say once, few or many, or leave the size out.

V gene	clone size	J gene	D gene	CDR3 protein
TRBV7-9	-	TRBJ2-7	TRBD2	ASSFGLAGPTYEQY
TRBV27	-	TRBJ2-7	-	ASSFRDLGRSEQY
TRBV15	-	TRBJ2-2	-	ATSRGRLFGGNTGELF
TRBV27	-	TRBJ2-3	-	ASSWTRRSTDTQY
TRBV4-1	few	TRBJ2-5	TRBD2	ASSLEGAGGPETQY
TRBV5-1	few	TRBJ2-2	TRBD2	ASQTSGHTGELF
TRBV20-1	-	TRBJ1-5	-	SARKGGPNQPQH
TRBV15	few	TRBJ1-2	-	ATSRDPRRDYGYT
TRBV6-5	many	TRBJ2-1	-	ASSYGTYNEQF
TRBV9	-	TRBJ2-7	-	ASSPRDTLYEQY
TRBV29-1	-	TRBJ1-2	-	SATPWDFNYGYT
TRBV29-1	many	TRBJ1-1	-	SVEGNGGPEAF